This TCR beta chain emerged from a study of T cell responses to AZD1222 COVID-19 vaccine. This CDR3 is 16 amino acids long. V lost 0 bases to trimming and J lost 1 base, with 12 bases between them. From germline, CDR1 is SGHTA and CDR2 FQGNSA. Regarding this clone: The antigen is not known.

Broader study findings: White British ancestry dominated among donors, who included more females, and clonal diversity was possibly underestimated. The study identified only five to seven AZD1222 recipients as seropositive at baseline. Nearly half of the spike-specific TCRs reportedly recognize variant regions that carry no mutations. Repertoires were collected only later (after the peak T cell response had occurred).

The data were produced by immunoSEQ multiplex PCR, yet TCRdb's version contains in-frame clones alone and is incomplete. This sample carries some 150,000 clones, 85% to 95% of them seen once, and the ten largest clones take around 0.85%. The chain recombines TRBV7-2 with TRBJ1-1, with D maybe TRBD1 (5 bases). The sequence was obtained from an adult in good health. The sequencing used peripheral blood, collected on day 0 of MenACWY control vaccination. CDR3 loop: CASSLALRQTNTEAFF. For the CDR3, the DNA is TGTGCCAGCAGCTTAGCGCTCCGACAGACGAACACTGAAGCTTTCTTT.